Shown below are 3 T cell receptor beta chains from a single sample sequenced in a study of PD-1 blockade in classical Hodgkin lymphoma. Brentuximab vedotin exposure varied among the patients, all of whom had relapsed after autologous stem cell transplantation. By magnetic negative selection, CD8+ T cells were isolated from the thawed PBMCs. Profiled with immunoSEQ multiplex PCR; TCRdb holds only in-frame clones, not every one. The table records 6,000 to 7,500 clones, over 50% of them present only once. The sequencing here drew on CD8+ T cells from blood, taken at baseline. Every receptor here comes from a human donor with classical Hodgkin lymphoma.

This CDR3 reads CASSLVWSEAFF. CDR3 sequence (DNA): TGTGCCAGCAGCTTAGTGTGGTCCGAAGCTTTCTTT. This sequence joins TRBV6-5 and TRBJ1-1; D not resolved. V was trimmed by 6 bases and J by 8 bases, leaving 13 bases between them. The CDR3 is made up of 12 amino acids. CDR1 and CDR2 (germline): MNHEY, SVGAGI.

This clone was seen a handful of times. The J gene is TRBJ2-7, the V gene TRBV4-2; 10 bases are a match to TRBD1. With 5 bases clipped from V and 3 bases from J, the junction kept 7 bases outside the gene matches. CDR1 and CDR2 (germline): LGHNA, YNFKEQ. The CDR3 runs to 15 residues. In nucleotides, the CDR3 is TGTGCCAGCAGCGCCCGGGACAGGGGACTCTACGAGCAGTACTTC. Translated: CASSARDRGLYEQYF.

The rearrangement uses TRBV10-2 and TRBJ2-1; perhaps TRBD2 as D (5 bases). Germline values: CDR1 WSHSY, CDR2 SAAADI. The ends were cut back, 6 bases at V and 4 bases at J, with 13 bases in the middle. The CDR3 is 14 amino acids. The CDR3 region is CASRSLADYNEQFF. The DNA of the CDR3 is TGCGCCAGCAGAAGTCTAGCAGATTACAATGAGCAGTTCTTC.